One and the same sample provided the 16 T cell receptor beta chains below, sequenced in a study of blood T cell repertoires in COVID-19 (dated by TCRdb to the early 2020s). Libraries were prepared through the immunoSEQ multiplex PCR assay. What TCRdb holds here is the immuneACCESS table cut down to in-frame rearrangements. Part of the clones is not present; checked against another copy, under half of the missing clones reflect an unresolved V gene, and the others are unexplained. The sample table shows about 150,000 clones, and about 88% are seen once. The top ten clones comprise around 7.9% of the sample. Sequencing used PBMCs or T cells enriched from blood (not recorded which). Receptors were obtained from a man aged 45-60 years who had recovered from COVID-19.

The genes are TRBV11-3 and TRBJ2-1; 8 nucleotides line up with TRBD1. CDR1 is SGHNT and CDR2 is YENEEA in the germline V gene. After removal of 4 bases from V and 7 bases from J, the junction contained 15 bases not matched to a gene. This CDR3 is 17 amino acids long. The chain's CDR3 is CASSSRRSGTGPNEQFF. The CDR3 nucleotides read TGTGCCAGCAGCTCCCGGAGGTCGGGGACAGGACCGAATGAGCAGTTCTTC.

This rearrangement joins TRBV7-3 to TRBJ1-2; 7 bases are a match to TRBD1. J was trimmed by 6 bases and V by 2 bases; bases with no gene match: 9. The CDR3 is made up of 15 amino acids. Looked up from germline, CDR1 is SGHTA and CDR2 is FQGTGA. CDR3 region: CASSLSGQETDGYTF. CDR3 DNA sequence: TGTGCCAGCAGCTTATCTGGACAGGAGACAGATGGCTACACCTTC.

CDR3 bases: TGCGCCAGCAGCTTCGGGACAGGGTTGGCCGGGGAGCTGTTTTTT. It yields the protein CASSFGTGLAGELFF. The chain joins TRBV5-1 to TRBJ2-2; 9 positions agree with TRBD1. Germline CDR1 and CDR2: SGHRS and YFSETQ. V gave up 2 bases and J gave up 6 bases; unmatched junction bases: 5. The CDR3 consists of 15 residues.

In DNA, the CDR3 is TGTGCCAGCGGAGCCGGGACAGCCTCCTACAATGAGCAGTTCTTC. Its protein is CASGAGTASYNEQFF. This sequence joins TRBV6-5 and TRBJ2-1; TRBD1 aligns across 7 bases. This CDR3 region has 15 residues. CDR1 and CDR2 from the germline V gene are MNHEY and SVGAGI. The trim removed 8 bases at V and 0 bases at J, leaving 7 bases unmatched.

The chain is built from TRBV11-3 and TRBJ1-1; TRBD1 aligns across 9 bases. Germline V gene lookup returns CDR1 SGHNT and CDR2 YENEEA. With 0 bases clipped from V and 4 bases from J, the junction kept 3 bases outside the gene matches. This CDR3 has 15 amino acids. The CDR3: CASSLEDRGGTEAFF. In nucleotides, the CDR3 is TGTGCCAGCAGCTTAGAAGACAGGGGGGGCACTGAAGCTTTCTTT.

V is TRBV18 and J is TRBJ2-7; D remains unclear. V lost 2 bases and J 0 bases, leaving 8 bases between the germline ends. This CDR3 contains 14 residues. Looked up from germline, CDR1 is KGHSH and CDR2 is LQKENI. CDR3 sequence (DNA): TGTGCCAGCTCACCAACCAGGAACTCCTACGAGCAGTACTTC. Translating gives CASSPTRNSYEQYF.

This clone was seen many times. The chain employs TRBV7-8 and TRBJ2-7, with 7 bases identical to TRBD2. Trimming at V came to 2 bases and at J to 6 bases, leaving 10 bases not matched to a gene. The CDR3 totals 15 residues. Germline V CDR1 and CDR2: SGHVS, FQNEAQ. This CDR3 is CASSLRILAGGEQYF. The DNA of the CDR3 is TGTGCCAGCAGCTTAAGAATCTTAGCGGGTGGCGAGCAGTACTTC.

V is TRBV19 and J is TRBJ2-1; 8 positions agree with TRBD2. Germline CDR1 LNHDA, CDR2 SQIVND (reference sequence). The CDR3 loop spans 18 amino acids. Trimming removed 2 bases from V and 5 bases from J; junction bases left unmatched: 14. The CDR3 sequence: CASSISTSGATSDNEQFF. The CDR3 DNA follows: TGTGCCAGTAGTATATCAACTAGCGGAGCGACTTCTGACAATGAGCAGTTCTTC.

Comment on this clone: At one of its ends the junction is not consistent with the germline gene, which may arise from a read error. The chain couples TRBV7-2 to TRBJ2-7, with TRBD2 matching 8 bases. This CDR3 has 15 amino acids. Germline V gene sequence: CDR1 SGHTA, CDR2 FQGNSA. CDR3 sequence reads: CATSFWGGAGGEQYF. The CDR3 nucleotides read TGTGCCACCAGCTTTTGGGGCGGGGCGGGGGGCGAGCAGTACTTC.

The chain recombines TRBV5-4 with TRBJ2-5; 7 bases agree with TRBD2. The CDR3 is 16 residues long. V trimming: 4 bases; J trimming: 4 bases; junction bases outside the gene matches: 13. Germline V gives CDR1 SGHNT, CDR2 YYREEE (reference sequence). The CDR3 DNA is TGTGCCAGCAGCGGCACCTGGGGGGGGAGCAGAGAGACCCAGTACTTC. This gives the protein CASSGTWGGSRETQYF.

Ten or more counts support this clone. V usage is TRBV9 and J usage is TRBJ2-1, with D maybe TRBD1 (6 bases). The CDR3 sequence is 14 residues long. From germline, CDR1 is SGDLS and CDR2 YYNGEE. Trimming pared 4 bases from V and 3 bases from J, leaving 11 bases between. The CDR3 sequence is CASSRTGFYNEQFF. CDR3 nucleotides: TGTGCCAGCAGCAGAACAGGGTTCTACAATGAGCAGTTCTTC.

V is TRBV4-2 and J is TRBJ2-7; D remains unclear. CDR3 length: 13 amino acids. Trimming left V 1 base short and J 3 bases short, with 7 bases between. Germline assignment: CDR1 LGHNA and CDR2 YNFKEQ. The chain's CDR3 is CASSQGLDYEQYF. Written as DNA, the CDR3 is TGTGCCAGCAGCCAAGGTCTAGACTACGAGCAGTACTTC.

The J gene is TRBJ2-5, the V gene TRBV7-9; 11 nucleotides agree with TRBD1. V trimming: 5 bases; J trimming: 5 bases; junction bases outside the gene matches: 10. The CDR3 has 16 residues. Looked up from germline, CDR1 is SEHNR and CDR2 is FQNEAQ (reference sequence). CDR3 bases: TGTGCCAGCAGCCCTGGACAGGGGGCTTTTTACGAGACCCAGTACTTC. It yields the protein CASSPGQGAFYETQYF.

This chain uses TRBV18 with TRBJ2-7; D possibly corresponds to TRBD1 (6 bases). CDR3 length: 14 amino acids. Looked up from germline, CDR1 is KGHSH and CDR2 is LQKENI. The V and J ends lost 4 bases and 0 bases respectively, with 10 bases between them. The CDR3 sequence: CASSLGTSSYEQYF. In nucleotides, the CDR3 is TGTGCCAGCTCACTGGGGACAAGCTCCTACGAGCAGTACTTC. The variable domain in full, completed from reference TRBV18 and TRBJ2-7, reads NAGVMQNPRHLVRRRGQEARLRCSPMKGHSHVYWYRQLPEEGLKFMVYLQKENIIDESGMPKERFSAEFPKEGPSILRIQQVVRGDSAAYFCASSLGTSSYEQYFGPGTRLTVT.

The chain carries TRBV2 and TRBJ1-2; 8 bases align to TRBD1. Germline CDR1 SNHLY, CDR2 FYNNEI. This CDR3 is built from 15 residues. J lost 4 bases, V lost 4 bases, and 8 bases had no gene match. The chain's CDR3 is CASSASGQGFYGYTF. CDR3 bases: TGTGCCAGCAGTGCCTCAGGACAGGGCTTCTATGGCTACACCTTC.

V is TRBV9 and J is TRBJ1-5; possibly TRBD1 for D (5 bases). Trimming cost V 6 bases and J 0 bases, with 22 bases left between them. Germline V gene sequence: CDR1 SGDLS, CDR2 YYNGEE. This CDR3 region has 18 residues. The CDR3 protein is CASTRKLGQIYSNQPQHF. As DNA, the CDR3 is TGTGCCAGCACCAGAAAACTTGGACAAATATATAGCAATCAGCCCCAGCATTTT. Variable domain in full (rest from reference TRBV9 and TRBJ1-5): DSGVTQTPKHLITATGQRVTLRCSPRSGDLSVYWYQQSLDQGLQFLIQYYNGEERAKGNILERFSAQQFPDLHSELNLSSLELGDSALYFCASTRKLGQIYSNQPQHFGDGTRLSIL.